This paragraph covers one T cell receptor beta chain sequence. Its antigen is not identified. This record belongs to a study of shared clonotypes between healthy human individuals. Findings and caveats of the study: The study found lower generation probabilities in non-shared clonotypes than in those shared by all four donors.

Trimming cost V 4 bases and J 3 bases; bases outside gene matches: 15. CDR1 is SGHRS and CDR2 is YFSETQ in the germline V gene. The CDR3 runs 20 residues. TCRdb's table, derived via immunoSEQ multiplex PCR, lists solely in-frame clones and lacks some. The sample records about 1.5 million clones, 95% to 99% being singletons. This TCR derives from a man younger than 45 in good health. The chain employs TRBV5-1 and TRBJ2-1; 14 nucleotides match TRBD2. What was sequenced was naive CD4+ T cells sorted from blood. The subset was: CD45RA+ positively selected. The CDR3: CASSAPKSGTSGSNYNEQFF. CDR3 sequence (DNA): TGCGCCAGCAGCGCCCCCAAGTCCGGGACTAGCGGGAGCAACTACAATGAGCAGTTCTTC.